Shown below are 12 T cell receptor beta chains from a single sample sequenced in a study of OX40 agonist ivuxolimab in advanced cancers. Method: immunoSEQ multiplex PCR; TCRdb's copy keeps in-frame clones and lacks some. The sample includes about 92,000 clones, approximately 80% of them seen just once. The source was CD4+ or CD8+ T cells sorted from blood, collected in a trial of the OX40 agonist ivuxolimab. The receptor set was obtained from an adult with an advanced solid tumor such as melanoma, head and neck, liver or kidney cancer.

By sample fraction, this clone is medium-sized (0.01 to 0.1%). The chain is built from TRBV6-5 and TRBJ1-2; a possible D gene is TRBD1 (5 bases). Deletions cut 6 bases from V and 2 bases from J, with 10 bases between. Germline V gives CDR1 MNHEY, CDR2 SVGAGI. This CDR3 is built from 13 residues. The CDR3 DNA reads as TGTGCCAGCAGCCTCGGACACAACTATGGCTACACCTTC. Translated, it gives CASSLGHNYGYTF.

The CDR3: CASRTPEGQGETEAFF. CDR3 DNA: TGTGCCAGCCGAACTCCGGAGGGACAGGGTGAAACTGAAGCTTTCTTT. This chain joins TRBV7-9 and TRBJ1-1; 9 positions agree with TRBD1. CDR1 and CDR2 from the germline V gene are SEHNR and FQNEAQ (reference sequence). CDR3 length: 16 amino acids. V was pared by 8 bases and J by 5 bases, with 15 bases of the junction left unmatched.

The DNA of the CDR3 is TGTGCCAGCAGCTTAGGGAACTATGGCTACACCTTC. Its translation: CASSLGNYGYTF. J is TRBJ1-2 and V is TRBV7-9, with D unresolved. V lost 1 base to trimming and J lost 2 bases, with 2 bases between them. Germline CDR1 reads SEHNR; CDR2 reads FQNEAQ (reference sequence). The CDR3 extends over 12 amino acids.

In DNA, the CDR3 is TGTGCCAGCAGTTCGGTTATAAGCTCCTACAATGAGCAGTTCTTC. Translated: CASSSVISSYNEQFF. J is TRBJ2-1 and V is TRBV6-1; D gene unclear. Trimming stripped 5 bases from V and 0 bases from J, with 11 bases between. CDR1 is MNHNS, CDR2 SASEGT, per germline. The CDR3 is 15 residues long.

This chain connects TRBV21-1 to TRBJ2-3; the table's D call, TRBD2, was not checked against the DNA. TRBV21-1 is annotated as a pseudogene. There are 19 residues in the CDR3. The CDR3 spells CASSNFGGRAEPSTDTQYF. The DNA for the CDR3 is TGTGCCAGCAGCAACTTTGGCGGGAGGGCGGAGCCTAGCACAGATACGCAGTATTTT.

This clone appeared once. The chain links TRBV5-6 to TRBJ2-5; D is unclear. Trimming left V 4 bases short and J 3 bases short, with 10 bases between. This CDR3 has 13 amino acids. Germline CDR1 and CDR2: SGHDT and YYEEEE. The DNA for the CDR3 is TGTGCCAGCAGCCCTGGGCCCGAAGAGACCCAGTACTTC. This gives the protein CASSPGPEETQYF. The full variable domain, with the rest looked up from reference TRBV5-6 and TRBJ2-5, is DAGVTQSPTHLIKTRGQQVTLRCSPKSGHDTVSWYQQALGQGPQFIFQYYEEEERQRGNFPDRFSGHQFPNYSSELNVNALLLGDSALYLCASSPGPEETQYFGPGTRLLVL.

The chain carries TRBV12-5 and TRBJ1-4; the D is unclear. Deletions cut 0 bases from V and 7 bases from J, with 15 bases between. The length of the CDR3 is 16 residues. Germline loops: CDR1 LGHNT, CDR2 FRNRAP. CDR3 region: CASGLVTATKGEKLFF. CDR3 nucleotide sequence: TGTGCTAGTGGTTTGGTAACCGCCACCAAGGGTGAAAAACTGTTTTTT.

The gene calls are TRBV2 and TRBJ2-1; 9 nucleotides agree with TRBD2. CDR3 length equals 15 residues. The V gene's germline CDR1 is SNHLY and CDR2 FYNNEI. The trim removed 3 bases at V and 6 bases at J, leaving 6 bases unmatched. In DNA form, the CDR3 reads TGTGCCAGCAGTGAGCCTAGCGGGGTACGCAATGAGCAGTTCTTC. Protein: CASSEPSGVRNEQFF.

The V and J genes are TRBV5-1 and TRBJ2-1; maybe TRBD2 (5 bases). The V and J ends lost 1 base and 6 bases respectively, with 11 bases between them. Germline V gene lookup returns CDR1 SGHRS and CDR2 YFSETQ. This CDR3 contains 14 residues. CDR3 nucleotide sequence: TGCGCCAGCAGCTTGTCGGCTAGCCTCAATGAGCAGTTCTTC. Protein product: CASSLSASLNEQFF.

The CDR3 reads CASSEREGRWETQYF. In nucleotides, the CDR3 is TGTGCCAGCAGTGAACGAGAAGGAAGGTGGGAGACCCAGTACTTC. This chain uses TRBV2 with TRBJ2-5, with D hard to call. CDR1 is SNHLY, CDR2 FYNNEI, per germline. Trimming shortened V by 2 bases and J by 5 bases, and 15 bases separated the two germline ends. This CDR3 spans 15 amino acids.

The chain has TRBV2 and TRBJ2-4; 7 nucleotides match TRBD1. The CDR3 has 13 amino acids. After removal of 4 bases from V and 7 bases from J, the junction contained 4 bases not matched to a gene. The germline V gene has CDR1 SNHLY and CDR2 FYNNEI. The CDR3 DNA reads as TGTGCCAGCAGTGGCGGACAGGCTAACATTCAGTACTTC. This gives the protein CASSGGQANIQYF.

The chain employs TRBV29-1 and TRBJ2-4; TRBD1 agrees at 7 bases. The CDR3 covers 15 residues. Germline CDR1 reads SQVTM; CDR2 reads ANQGSEA. The V segment lost 7 bases and the J segment 2 bases; nucleotides outside the gene matches: 11. The CDR3 DNA reads TGCAGCGGCAAGGGGGACAGTGAGTCCAAAAACATTCAGTACTTC. Its translation is CSGKGDSESKNIQYF. The full variable domain, rest sourced from reference TRBV29-1 and TRBJ2-4, is SAVISQKPSRDICQRGTSLTIQCQVDSQVTMMFWYRQQPGQSLTLIATANQGSEATYESGFVIDKFPISRPNLTFSTLTVSNMSPEDSSIYLCSGKGDSESKNIQYFGAGTRLSVL.